A single sample gave rise to the 15 T cell receptor beta chains below, sequenced in a study of technical replicates of blood from a handful of donors. Sequencing used immunoSEQ multiplex PCR; TCRdb keeps in-frame clones, though not all of them. The sample contains more than 90,000 clones, 95% of which appear only once. The specimen was T cells isolated from PBMCs. These TCRs come from a human donor in good health.

This sequence joins TRBV7-2 and TRBJ2-2, with a tentative D call TRBD1 (5 bases). This CDR3 region has 15 residues. Trimming removed 2 bases at V and 7 bases at J, with 14 bases between. Germline V gene sequence: CDR1 SGHTA, CDR2 FQGNSA. The CDR3 DNA reads as TGTGCCAGCAGCTTAAGCAGGGCGACCGACGGGGAGCTGTTTTTT. Protein sequence: CASSLSRATDGELFF.

The rearrangement uses TRBV10-1 and TRBJ2-1; 12 nucleotides match TRBD2. The CDR3 covers 16 residues. Losses at the gene ends were 4 bases for V and 6 bases for J; bases not matched to a gene: 7. Germline V gene sequence: CDR1 WNHNN, CDR2 SYGVQD (reference sequence). CDR3 protein: CASSVLAGGTGNEQFF. CDR3 coding DNA: TGCGCCAGCAGTGTACTAGCGGGAGGTACGGGCAATGAGCAGTTCTTC.

The chain is built from TRBV6-1 and TRBJ1-5; 8 bases fit TRBD1. This CDR3 comprises 14 residues. In germline, CDR1 is MNHNS, CDR2 SASEGT. V shed 4 bases, J shed 6 bases, and the junction held 5 bases outside the gene matches. In DNA form, the CDR3 reads TGTGCCAGCAGTGGACAGGGGTCTACTCAGCCCCAGCATTTT. Translation: CASSGQGSTQPQHF.

The chain recombines TRBV7-9 with TRBJ1-3; D uncertain. Germline V gene sequence: CDR1 SEHNR, CDR2 FQNEAQ (reference sequence). The CDR3 is 16 amino acids. With 5 bases removed from V and 0 bases from J, the gap between germline ends came to 14 bases. The CDR3 DNA follows: TGTGCCAGCAGCCAAACGGACTCAGGCTCTGGAAACACCATATATTTT. Its protein product is CASSQTDSGSGNTIYF.

The CDR3 sequence: CASSIVAIGNQPQHF. The CDR3 DNA sequence: TGTGCCAGTAGTATAGTTGCCATAGGCAATCAGCCCCAGCATTTT. The chain recombines TRBV19 with TRBJ1-5; D remains ambiguous. The CDR3 length is 15 residues. The germline gives CDR1 LNHDA, CDR2 SQIVND (reference sequence). Deletions cut 1 base from V and 2 bases from J, with 9 bases between.

This chain connects TRBV7-2 to TRBJ2-1; TRBD2 matches 8 bases. CDR1 and CDR2 (germline): SGHTA, FQGNSA. CDR3 length: 15 amino acids. The V segment lost 3 bases and the J segment 2 bases; nucleotides outside the gene matches: 3. The CDR3 sequence is CASSFTSGPYNEQFF. CDR3 bases: TGTGCCAGCAGCTTTACTAGCGGACCCTACAATGAGCAGTTCTTC.

The chain carries TRBV6-1 and TRBJ2-5; D is perhaps TRBD1 (5 bases). Germline V gene sequence: CDR1 MNHNS, CDR2 SASEGT. The V gene lost 8 bases and the J gene lost 1 base, with 14 bases spanning the gap. CDR3 size: 14 residues. CDR3: CASAKQAFQETQYF. CDR3 coding DNA: TGTGCCAGCGCCAAACAGGCCTTCCAAGAGACCCAGTACTTC.

As for this clone: A read error may account for a junction end that differs from germline. The V and J genes are TRBV13 and TRBJ2-3; D ambiguous. Germline assignment: CDR1 PRHDT and CDR2 FYEKMQ (reference sequence). CDR3 size: 13 residues. In DNA, the CDR3 is TGTGCCAGCAGCTTATGGAGCACGGATACGCAGTATTTT. Encoded protein: CASSLWSTDTQYF.

The chain carries TRBV5-1 and TRBJ2-7; TRBD2 matches 10 bases. From germline, CDR1 is SGHRS and CDR2 YFSETQ. The junction had 7 bases not matched to a gene; V was cut back by 4 bases and J by 0 bases. The CDR3 runs to 16 residues. CDR3 nucleotides: TGCGCCAGCAGCCCCAGTAGCGGGAGGTACTCCTACGAGCAGTACTTC. Its translation: CASSPSSGRYSYEQYF. The whole variable domain, filled in from reference TRBV5-1 and TRBJ2-7, reads KAGVTQTPRYLIKTRGQQVTLSCSPISGHRSVSWYQQTPGQGLQFLFEYFSETQRNKGNFPGRFSGRQFSNSRSEMNVSTLELGDSALYLCASSPSSGRYSYEQYFGPGTRLTVT.

The chain carries TRBV13 and TRBJ1-1; no reliable D call. Between the trimmed V and J ends, which lost 4 bases and 1 base, there was a span of 10 bases. The CDR3 sequence is 14 residues long. The germline V gene encodes CDR1 PRHDT and CDR2 FYEKMQ (reference sequence). The CDR3 nucleotides are TGTGCCAGCAGCTCACTCGGGGAGAACACTGAAGCTTTCTTT. It is translated as CASSSLGENTEAFF.

This clone was counted once. J is TRBJ1-5 and V is TRBV18, with D possibly TRBD1 on 5 matching bases. Between the trimmed V and J ends, which lost 0 bases and 3 bases, there was a span of 9 bases. The length of the CDR3 is 15 residues. The germline CDR1 and CDR2 sequences are KGHSH and LQKENI. This CDR3 reads CASSPPDRPNQPQHF. In DNA form, the CDR3 reads TGTGCCAGCTCACCACCTGACAGACCCAATCAGCCCCAGCATTTT.

CDR3: CASSPTGQTEAFF. CDR3 DNA: TGTGCCAGCAGCCCCACAGGGCAGACTGAAGCTTTCTTT. The chain joins TRBV11-3 to TRBJ1-1, with D perhaps TRBD1 (6 bases). CDR3 length: 13 amino acids. Per germline, CDR1 SGHNT and CDR2 YENEEA. V lost 5 bases, J lost 5 bases, and 12 bases lay in between. The full variable domain, its missing parts supplied by reference TRBV11-3 and TRBJ1-1, is EAGVVQSPRYKIIEKKQPVAFWCNPISGHNTLYWYLQNLGQGPELLIRYENEEAVDDSQLPKDRFSAERLKGVDSTLKIQPAELGDSAVYLCASSPTGQTEAFFGQGTRLTVV.

This chain connects TRBV11-3 to TRBJ1-5, with unresolved D. V lost 6 bases and J 9 bases, leaving 12 bases between the germline ends. CDR3 length: 12 amino acids. Germline V lookup: CDR1 SGHNT, CDR2 YENEEA. In nucleotides, the CDR3 is TGTGCCAGCAGTCCAGGCGCAGGGCCCCAGCATTTT. It encodes CASSPGAGPQHF.

The chain couples TRBV5-1 to TRBJ2-7; 12 nucleotides agree with TRBD2. V was clipped by 5 bases and J by 5 bases; unmatched bases: 5. The CDR3 contains 14 residues. In germline, CDR1 is SGHRS, CDR2 YFSETQ. The CDR3 reads CASSLAGGQDEQYF. In DNA form, the CDR3 reads TGCGCCAGCAGTCTAGCGGGAGGGCAAGACGAGCAGTACTTC. The variable domain in full, with the rest retrieved from reference TRBV5-1 and TRBJ2-7, is KAGVTQTPRYLIKTRGQQVTLSCSPISGHRSVSWYQQTPGQGLQFLFEYFSETQRNKGNFPGRFSGRQFSNSRSEMNVSTLELGDSALYLCASSLAGGQDEQYFGPGTRLTVT.

The chain is built from TRBV9 and TRBJ2-7, with 9 bases matching TRBD1. This CDR3 contains 15 residues. Germline values: CDR1 SGDLS, CDR2 YYNGEE. V lost 0 bases, J lost 0 bases, and 1 base stayed unmatched. CDR3 region: CASSVGTGVSYEQYF. Here the CDR3 DNA reads TGTGCCAGCAGCGTAGGGACAGGGGTCTCCTACGAGCAGTACTTC.